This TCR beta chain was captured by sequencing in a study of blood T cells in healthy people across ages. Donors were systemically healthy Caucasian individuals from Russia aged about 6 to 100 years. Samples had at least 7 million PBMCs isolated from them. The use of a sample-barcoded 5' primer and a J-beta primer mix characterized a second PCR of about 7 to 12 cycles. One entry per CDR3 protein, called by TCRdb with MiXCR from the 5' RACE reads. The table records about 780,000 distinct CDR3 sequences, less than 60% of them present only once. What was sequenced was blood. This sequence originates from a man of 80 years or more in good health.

The CDR3 reads CATSNGTLFSRRANNNEQFF. CDR3 in DNA: TGTGCCACCAGCAACGGGACACTTTTTAGCCGACGAGCGAATAACAATGAGCAGTTCTTC. The chain has TRBV15 and TRBJ2-1; the D gene is possibly TRBD1 (6 bases). V lost 4 bases and J lost 5, with 30 bases in between. The germline V gene has CDR1 LNHNV and CDR2 YYDKDF (reference sequence). The CDR3 is 20 residues long.